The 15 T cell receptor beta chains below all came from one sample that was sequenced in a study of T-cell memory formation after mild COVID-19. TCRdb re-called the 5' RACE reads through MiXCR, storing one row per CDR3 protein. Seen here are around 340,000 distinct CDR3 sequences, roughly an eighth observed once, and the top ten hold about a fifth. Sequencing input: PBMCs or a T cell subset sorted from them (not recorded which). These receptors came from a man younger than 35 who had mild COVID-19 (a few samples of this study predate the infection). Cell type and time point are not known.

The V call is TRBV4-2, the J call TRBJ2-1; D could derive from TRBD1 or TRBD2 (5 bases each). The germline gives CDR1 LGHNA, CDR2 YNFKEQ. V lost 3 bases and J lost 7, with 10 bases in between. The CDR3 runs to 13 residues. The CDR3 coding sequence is TGTGCCAGCAGCCAGGGGGTGGGGAATGAGCAGTTCTTC. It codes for CASSQGVGNEQFF.

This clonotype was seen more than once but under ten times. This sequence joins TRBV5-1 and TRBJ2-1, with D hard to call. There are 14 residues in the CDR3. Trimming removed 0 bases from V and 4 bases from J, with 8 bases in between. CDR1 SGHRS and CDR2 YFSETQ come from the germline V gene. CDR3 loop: CASSLVREYNEQFF. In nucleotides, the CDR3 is TGCGCCAGCAGCTTGGTGCGAGAATACAATGAGCAGTTCTTC. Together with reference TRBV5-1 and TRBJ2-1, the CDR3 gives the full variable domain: KAGVTQTPRYLIKTRGQQVTLSCSPISGHRSVSWYQQTPGQGLQFLFEYFSETQRNKGNFPGRFSGRQFSNSRSEMNVSTLELGDSALYLCASSLVREYNEQFFGPGTRLTVL.

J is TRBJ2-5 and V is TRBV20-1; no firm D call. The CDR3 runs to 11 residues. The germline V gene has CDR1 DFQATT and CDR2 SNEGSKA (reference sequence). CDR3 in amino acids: CSIDGQETQYF. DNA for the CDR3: TGCAGCATAGACGGACAAGAGACCCAGTACTTC.

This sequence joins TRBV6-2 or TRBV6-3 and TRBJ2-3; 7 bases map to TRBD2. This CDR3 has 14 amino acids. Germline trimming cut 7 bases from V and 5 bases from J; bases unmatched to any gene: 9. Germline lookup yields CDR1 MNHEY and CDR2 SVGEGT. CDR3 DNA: TGTGCCAGCACCCGAGGACTAGGAGTAGATACGCAGTATTTT. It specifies CASTRGLGVDTQYF.

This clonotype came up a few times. CDR3 region: CASSPGLGNSGNTIYF. The CDR3 coding sequence is TGTGCCAGCTCACCAGGGTTGGGGAACTCTGGAAACACCATATATTTT. The chain recombines TRBV18 with TRBJ1-3; D is undetermined. The CDR3 runs 16 residues. CDR1 is KGHSH and CDR2 is LQKENI in the germline V gene. V gave up 2 bases and J gave up 0 bases, with 11 bases separating them.

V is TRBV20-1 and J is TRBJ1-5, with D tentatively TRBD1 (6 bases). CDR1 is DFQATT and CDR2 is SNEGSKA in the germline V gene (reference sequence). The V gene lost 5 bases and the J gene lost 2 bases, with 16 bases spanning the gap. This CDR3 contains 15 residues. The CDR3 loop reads CSALWGGRGNQPQHF. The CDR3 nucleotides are TGCAGTGCTTTATGGGGGGGCAGGGGCAATCAGCCCCAGCATTTT.

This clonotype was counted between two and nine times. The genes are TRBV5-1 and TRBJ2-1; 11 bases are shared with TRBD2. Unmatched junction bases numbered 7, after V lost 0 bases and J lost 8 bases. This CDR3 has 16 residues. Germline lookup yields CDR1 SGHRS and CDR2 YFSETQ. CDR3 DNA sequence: TGCGCCAGCAGCTTGGTGGTAGCGGGGGGGCCAGATGAGCAGTTCTTC. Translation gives CASSLVVAGGPDEQFF.

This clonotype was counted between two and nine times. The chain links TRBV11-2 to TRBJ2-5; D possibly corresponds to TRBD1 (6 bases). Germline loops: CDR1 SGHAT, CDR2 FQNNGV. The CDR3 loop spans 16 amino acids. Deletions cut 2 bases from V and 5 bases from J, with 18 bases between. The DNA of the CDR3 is TGTGCCAGCAGCTTAATCATAAGGGCAGGGGTGGAGACCCAGTACTTC. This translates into CASSLIIRAGVETQYF.

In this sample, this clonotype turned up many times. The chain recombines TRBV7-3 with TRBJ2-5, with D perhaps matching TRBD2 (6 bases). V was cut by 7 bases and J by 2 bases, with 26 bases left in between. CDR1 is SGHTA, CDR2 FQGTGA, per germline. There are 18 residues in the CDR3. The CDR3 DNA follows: TGTGCCAGCACCCTGCGGGGAGGCCCTTTTTTCCTTCAAGAGACCCAGTACTTC. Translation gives CASTLRGGPFFLQETQYF.

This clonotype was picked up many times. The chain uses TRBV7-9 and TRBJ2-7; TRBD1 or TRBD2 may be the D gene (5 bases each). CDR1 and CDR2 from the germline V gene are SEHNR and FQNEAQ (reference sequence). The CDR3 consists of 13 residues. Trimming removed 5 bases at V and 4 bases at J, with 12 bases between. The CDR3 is CASSPRDRYEQYF. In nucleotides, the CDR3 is TGTGCCAGCAGCCCCCGGGACCGTTACGAGCAGTACTTC. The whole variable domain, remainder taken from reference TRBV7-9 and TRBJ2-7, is DTGVSQNPRHKITKRGQNVTFRCDPISEHNRLYWYRQTLGQGPEFLTYFQNEAQLEKSRLLSDRFSAERPKGSFSTLEIQRTEQGDSAMYLCASSPRDRYEQYFGPGTRLTVT.

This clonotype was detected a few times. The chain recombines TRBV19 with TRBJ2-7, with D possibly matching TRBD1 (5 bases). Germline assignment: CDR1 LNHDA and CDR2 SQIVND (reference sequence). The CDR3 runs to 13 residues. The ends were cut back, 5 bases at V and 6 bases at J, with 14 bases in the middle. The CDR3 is CASSRGAQGEQYV. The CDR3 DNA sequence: TGTGCCAGTAGTCGTGGGGCGCAGGGCGAGCAGTACGTC.

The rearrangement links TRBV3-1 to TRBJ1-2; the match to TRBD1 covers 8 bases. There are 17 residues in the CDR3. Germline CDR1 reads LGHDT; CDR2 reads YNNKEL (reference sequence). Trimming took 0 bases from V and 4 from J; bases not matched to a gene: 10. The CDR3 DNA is TGTGCCAGCAGCCAAGATTACAAGGCAGGGGGCGTCTATGGCTACACCTTC. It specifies CASSQDYKAGGVYGYTF.

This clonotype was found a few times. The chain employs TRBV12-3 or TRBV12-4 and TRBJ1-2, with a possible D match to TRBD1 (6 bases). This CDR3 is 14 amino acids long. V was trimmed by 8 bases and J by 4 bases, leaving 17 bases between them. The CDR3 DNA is TGTGCCAGCCTAGCAGGGGTTGGACCCTATGGCTACACCTTC. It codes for CASLAGVGPYGYTF.

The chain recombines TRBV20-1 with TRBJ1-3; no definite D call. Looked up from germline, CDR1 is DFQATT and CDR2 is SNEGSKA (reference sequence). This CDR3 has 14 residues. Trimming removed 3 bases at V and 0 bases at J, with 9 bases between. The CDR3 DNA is TGCAGTGCTAGTTTCGGAGGCTCTGGAAACACCATATATTTT. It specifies CSASFGGSGNTIYF.

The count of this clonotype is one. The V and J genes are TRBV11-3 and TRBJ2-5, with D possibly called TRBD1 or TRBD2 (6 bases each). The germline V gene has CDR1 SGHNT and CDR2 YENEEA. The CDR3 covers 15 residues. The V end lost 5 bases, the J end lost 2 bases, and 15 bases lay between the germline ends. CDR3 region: CASSKGGSRQETQYF. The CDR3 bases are TGTGCCAGCAGCAAGGGGGGTAGCAGGCAAGAGACCCAGTACTTC.